The entry that follows covers one TCR beta chain sequence. Its antigen is still unknown. CD4+ T cells that had been cultured provided DNA sequenced with the Oncomine TCR Beta short-read assay. Each CDR3 protein gets one entry after TCRdb re-called the PCR reads with MiXCR. Of over 15,000 distinct CDR3 sequences in the sample, about 44% are singletons; the top ten hold 3.5% to 4%. Germline CDR1 and CDR2: ENHRY and SYGVKD. The CDR3 runs to 14 residues. V was cut by 6 bases and J by 1 base, with 12 bases left in between. This entry is derived from a study of vaccination and CD4 T cells after COVID-19. Study as a whole: Convalescent individuals numbered four females and six males, two being Hispanic.

Treatment reported: approximately 9-day PBMC culture with coronavirus spike peptide pools or control peptides (ViraFEST assay). This clonotype originated in a human donor who had recovered from COVID-19. The source material was CD4+ T cells from blood, cultured in vitro. The chain combines TRBV10-3 with TRBJ2-5, with D tentatively TRBD1 or TRBD2 (5 bases each). This CDR3 is CAISRDGTQETQYF. In nucleotides, the CDR3 is TGTGCCATCAGCCGGGATGGGACCCAAGAGACCCAGTACTTC.